Shown below are 2 T cell receptor beta chains from a single sample sequenced in a study of siplizumab effects on memory and regulatory T cells. Profiled with immunoSEQ multiplex PCR; TCRdb holds only in-frame clones, not every one. Of more than 85,000 clones in the sample, about 92% are singletons; the top ten hold 0.6% to 0.8%. The sample was Tregs sorted from blood. The origin of the receptors is a human donor in good health.

As for this clone: A read error may account for a junction end that differs from germline. CDR3 in DNA: TGTGCCAGCAGCCTAGCGGGGGGGAGCAACACCGGGGAGCTGTTTTTT. It codes for CASSLAGGSNTGELFF. The chain couples TRBV7-9 to TRBJ2-2; 12 positions match TRBD2. Germline CDR1 is SEHNR and CDR2 is FQNEAQ (reference sequence). This CDR3 is built from 16 residues.

This clone showed up just once. The rearrangement links TRBV6-1 to TRBJ2-7; a weak D match, TRBD1 (5 bases). Trimming took 6 bases from V and 8 from J, leaving 23 bases between them. Germline V gives CDR1 MNHNS, CDR2 SASEGT. The CDR3 loop spans 15 amino acids. CDR3 in amino acids: CASSVDWTSRGKQYF. CDR3 DNA sequence: TGTGCCAGCAGCGTTGATTGGACAAGCCGAGGAAAGCAGTACTTC.